This T cell receptor beta chain was sequenced during a study of cytomegalovirus exposure and HLA in healthy donors (dated by TCRdb to 2015 to 2018). Broadly, across the study: An earlier analysis of about 530 of the donors reported approximately 260 Gb of sequence data and 117 million unique TCR beta sequences obtained from roughly 170 million T cells. An early release that covered more than 550 HLA-typed donors contained about 300 gigabases of sequencing data and about 84 million unique TCR sequences. Among the approximately 420 genotyped donors, about 85% belonged to the genetic ancestry cluster associated with self-reported Caucasian donors. The study was designed to test whether signatures of past pathogen exposure could be identified by cataloging public T cell receptors. The study profiled the T cell repertoires of 550 to 700 subjects by immunosequencing and related them to cytomegalovirus serostatus. Along with the roughly 700-subject first cohort, a separate validation cohort of over a hundred different subjects was used. The study combined high-throughput TCR immunosequencing, statistical association of individual TCRs with disease status, and machine learning to predict cytomegalovirus infection status. A later analysis re-examined previously published TCR beta repertoires from several hundred donors and added high-resolution HLA genotyping to investigate patterns of TCR occurrence. The later analysis used no new phenotypic data to find candidate immune exposures, relying instead on TCR beta sequences and their occurrence across donors. To decide whether each TCR beta V gene segment behaved as functional or pseudogenic, an earlier analysis of 587 of the donors relied on high-throughput TCR beta sequencing. Donor age, sex, ethnicity and CMV serostatus were compiled together with the repertoire data. Genome-wide SNP genotypes for about 65% of the roughly 670 donors were used in a later genetic analysis, which treated that subset as a discovery cohort. All discovery cohort repertoires had been generated using a single sequencing platform. HLA typing included class I and class II loci at four-digit resolution. Typing coverage differed by locus: A, B, C, DRB1 and DQB1 were typed in roughly 620-630 donors, DQA1 in about 500, DPA1 in 606, and DPB1 in around 490. Four or five DR-DQ haplotypes were treated as single units for association and clustering because of strong linkage in the cohort. Among some 400 genotyped donors of the cohort, an average of roughly 240,000 unique TCR beta nucleotide sequences were sequenced per donor, roughly 18% of them non-productive.

In total, 600 or so healthy bone marrow donors made up the cohort. Cohort members were all nominally healthy when sampled, although unrecorded immune exposures were likely present. The donor was CMV seropositive and belonged to the group of 250 to 300 seropositive cohort members. Each donor provided a peripheral blood sample, and peripheral blood mononuclear cells were used for TCR beta sequencing. Genomic DNA was extracted from the blood cell samples with the Qiagen DNeasy Blood Extraction Kit. The CDR3 holds 16 amino acids from the cysteine to the phenylalanine. Only the CDR3 region is kept as DNA, spanning 48 bases read in frame from base 1. The germline V gene provides CDR1 SGDLS and CDR2 YYNGEE. The germline ends are 15 bases apart after V is trimmed by 1 base and J by 4 bases. In the case of this clone: Its antigen is currently not known. Base qualities are not provided; no much larger clone lies one nucleotide away.

Overall results and qualifications from the work: Only TCR beta chains were sequenced in this cohort, and the absence of alpha or paired-chain data limited detectable features. A later analysis found that most CMV-associated TCR beta chains appeared HLA-restricted, with HLA associations seemingly driven largely by CMV exposure. The study gave a list of under 200 TCR beta chains associated with cytomegalovirus. A further reported finding was that TCR beta sequences accurately predicted the HLA-A and HLA-B alleles for most subjects in the first cohort. A cluster of highly shared sequence variants was judged likely to represent a technical artifact of the sequencing pipeline. Broadly in line with IMGT annotations, most TCR beta V segments showed up in productive rearrangements about 90% or about 30% of the time in an earlier analysis of around 550 of the donors. Some IMGT-functional V segments, including TRBV6-2 and TRBV6-3, could not be told apart with the 87-base-pair reads, so those segments were excluded. Correlated functional status among segregating V segments might reflect linkage disequilibrium, but an unknown experimental factor could not be ruled out. Three of the identified cytomegalovirus-associated TCR beta chains were confirmed in vitro to be specific for cytomegalovirus antigens. In a later analysis, TCR association rates were found to vary across HLA loci, with the most associated TCRs seen for DRB1 alleles and the fewest for HLA-C alleles. Most TCR sequences were observed very rarely across donors, whereas some public TCRs were present in many individuals. Assigning TCR associations to individual alleles was difficult when HLA alleles, especially DR and DQ, strongly co-occurred. In a later analysis, HLA-associated TCR beta chains were found to be more clonally expanded and to have lower generation probabilities than equally common non-associated chains. The classifier was reported to diagnose cytomegalovirus status with high specificity and sensitivity in both the original and validation cohorts. CMV serostatus was the only immune exposure information available for the cohort. At a false discovery rate of 0.05, a later analysis linked about 16,000 TCR beta sequences to specific HLA alleles. A later analysis reported that several top co-occurrence clusters appeared linked to parvovirus B19, influenza, CMV and Epstein-Barr virus. Compared with the roughly 700-donor mean, donors in an Asian-associated ancestry cluster had fewer N-insertions in productive TCRs, according to a later genetic analysis. Sequencing depth was assumed to be roughly uniform across donors in the presence/absence analyses, though that assumption may not hold. Seventeen rarely observed V segments, including chromosome 9 orphons, were excluded from the earlier analysis of some 590 of the donors because counts were too low. According to the authors, the approach could potentially be generalized to other disease states and immunological phenotypes. Because HLA typing was unavailable for some donors at each locus, only the typed subset was used in association tests. A later genetic analysis associated a missense DCLRE1C variant with V-gene and J-gene trimming of TCR beta chains, and an independent cohort replicated the association.

Preparation of the library involved the immunoSEQ multiplex PCR assay. The multiplex PCR relied on a mix of 60 forward primers for TCR Vbeta segments and 13 reverse primers for TCR Jbeta segments. A multiplex PCR assay on genomic DNA amplified the CDR3 region of rearranged TCR beta genes. The Illumina HiSeq System was used to sequence the amplified TCR beta libraries as 87-base-pair reads. The study's own analysis went as follows. A later analysis counted tens of millions of unique TCR beta chains across the 666 repertoires, and approximately 11 million of these chains were shared by at least two donors. A nearest-neighbor algorithm error-corrected the raw reads and collapsed the reads into unique sequences, merging closely related sequences to remove PCR and sequencing errors. Alignment of CDR3 sequences to IMGT reference sequences was used to assign V, D and J gene segments. For a sequence to be retained, at least a six-nucleotide match to both a V gene segment and a J gene segment was required. Rearrangements were classified as productive when the CDR3 lacked stop codons and remained in frame with V and J, and all other rearrangements were classified as non-productive. Following IMGT convention, CDR3 was defined as the stretch from the second conserved V-encoded cysteine to the conserved J-encoded phenylalanine. Sequences without an unambiguous match to a single V gene segment were excluded from the earlier analysis of 587 of the donors. In an earlier analysis of almost 600 of the donors, a V segment was called functional when productive rearrangements were above 56.7%, and segregating when the standard deviation between donors exceeded 5%. A statistical classification framework was built for diagnosing cytomegalovirus status from the catalog of TCR beta chain sequences. V and J gene assignment, in a later analysis, came from comparing TCR nucleotide sequences with IMGT/GENE-DB human TR gene sequences. The TCRdist pipeline was used in a later analysis to assign CDR3 sequences and most-parsimonious VDJ recombination scenarios. A later analysis defined each TCR beta chain by its CDR3 amino acid sequence plus V-gene family, and excluded reads lacking a unique V-gene family. In a later analysis, some 600 highly shared, low-generation-probability nucleotide sequences were removed to address suspected cross-contamination and a sequencing artifact. A later analysis calculated a clonal expansion index for each public chain from normalized within-repertoire ranks of inferred template counts. In a later analysis, generation probabilities were computed using a VDJ recombination model fitted to out-of-frame rearrangements, and the results were checked against IGoR. Hypergeometric tests were used in a later analysis to score TCR-TCR, TCR-HLA and TCR-CMV co-occurrence, with a repertoire-size bias correction applied to the TCR pairs. To estimate false discovery rates, a later analysis permuted the HLA or CMV assignments 20 times. In a later analysis, co-occurring TCRs were grouped using DBSCAN, with TCRdist sequence similarity added in when clustering inside HLA-allele-positive subsets. For co-occurrence clustering, repertoires with fewer than 30,000 or more than 120,000 public chains were excluded, along with five repertoires with anomalous nucleotide sharing. TCRdb retrieved this table from immuneACCESS and kept in-frame rearrangements only. Not all clones are present; in checked studies, unresolved V genes account for under half, and no reason is known for the remainder. That table gives V, J and clone size, and the DNA gave D and trimming. This sample holds more than 110,000 clones; approximately 79% were observed only once. The ten largest clones represent approximately 8.2% of the sample.

Material for sequencing was PBMCs. The clonotype originates from a woman between 45 and 65 years old in good health and CMV-seropositive. Recombination linked TRBV9 to TRBJ1-3, with a tentative D gene TRBD1 over 6 matching bases. The CDR3 protein is CASSVTPQGSGNTIYF. The sequenced DNA is TGTGCCAGCAGCGTAACACCACAGGGATCAGGAAACACCATATATTTT.